These 6 T cell receptor beta chains were all obtained from the same sample, sequenced in a study of control samples from healthy donors and cancer patients (dated by TCRdb to 2020 to 2021). The library was built by means of the immunoSEQ multiplex PCR assay. TCRdb holds this immuneACCESS table with in-frame rearrangements only. Some clones are missing; in checked studies, unresolved V genes explain under half, and the rest has no known cause. Here the sample has some 100,000 clones; about 90% occur a single time. Clones ranked in the top ten supply about a sixth of the sample. The source material was blood. The source is a woman aged 45 to 65 in good health.

The chain joins TRBV27 to TRBJ1-6, with D perhaps TRBD1 (6 bases). Germline V lookup: CDR1 MNHEY, CDR2 SMNVEV (reference sequence). CDR3 size: 13 residues. Trimming took off 6 bases at V and 8 bases at J, with 11 bases between the two ends. DNA for the CDR3: TGTGCCAGCAGGACAGGTCCTTATTCACCCCTCCACTTT. It is translated as CASRTGPYSPLHF.

This chain uses TRBV29-1 with TRBJ2-7, with D possibly TRBD2 on 6 matching bases. CDR1 is SQVTM, CDR2 ANQGSEA, per germline. CDR3 size: 11 residues. The V end was cut by 6 bases, the J end by 3 bases, with 9 bases between. The CDR3 DNA reads as TGCAGCGTAGGGACTCACTACGAGCAGTACTTC. Translation gives CSVGTHYEQYF.

The rearrangement joins TRBV5-4 to TRBJ1-6; D uncertain. V lost 0 bases, J lost 6 bases, and 7 bases lay in between. This CDR3 has 14 residues. CDR1 and CDR2 (germline): SGHNT, YYREEE (reference sequence). The CDR3 DNA follows: TGTGCCAGCAGCTTGGTCGGCGTTAATTCACCCCTCCACTTT. Its translation: CASSLVGVNSPLHF.

The rearrangement links TRBV2 to TRBJ2-1, with D unclear. The germline CDR1 and CDR2 sequences are SNHLY and FYNNEI. The germline V and J ends were trimmed by 5 bases and 0 bases, with 20 bases remaining between them. CDR3 length: 18 amino acids. CDR3 bases: TGTGCCAGCAGTCGATATTCCCGACCCGCAAGCTCCTACAATGAGCAGTTCTTC. Amino acids: CASSRYSRPASSYNEQFF.

J is TRBJ1-1 and V is TRBV10-1; 9 bases align to TRBD1. The CDR3 runs 15 residues. V shed 4 bases, J shed 1 base, and the junction held 4 bases outside the gene matches. Looked up from germline, CDR1 is WNHNN and CDR2 is SYGVQD (reference sequence). CDR3 amino acids: CASSARTGANTEAFF. CDR3 coding DNA: TGCGCCAGCAGTGCTCGGACAGGGGCGAACACTGAAGCTTTCTTT.

The genes are TRBV7-6 and TRBJ2-3, with 15 bases fitting TRBD2. CDR1 and CDR2 from the germline V gene are SGHVS and FNYEAQ. CDR3 length: 16 residues. J was trimmed by 3 bases and V by 4 bases; bases with no gene match: 2. The CDR3 coding sequence is TGTGCCAGCAGCTCCGGGACTAGCGGGAGGACAGATACGCAGTATTTT. It yields the protein CASSSGTSGRTDTQYF.